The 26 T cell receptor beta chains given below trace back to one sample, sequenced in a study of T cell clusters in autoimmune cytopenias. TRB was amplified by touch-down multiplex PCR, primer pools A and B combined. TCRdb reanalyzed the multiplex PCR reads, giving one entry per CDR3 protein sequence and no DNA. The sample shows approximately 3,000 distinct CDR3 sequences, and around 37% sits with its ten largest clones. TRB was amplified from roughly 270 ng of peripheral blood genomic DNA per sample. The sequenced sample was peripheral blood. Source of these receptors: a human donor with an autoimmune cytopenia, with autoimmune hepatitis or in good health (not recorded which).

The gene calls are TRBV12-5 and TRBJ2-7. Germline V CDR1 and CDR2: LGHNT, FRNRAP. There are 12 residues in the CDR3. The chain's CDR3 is CASGQRSDEQYF.

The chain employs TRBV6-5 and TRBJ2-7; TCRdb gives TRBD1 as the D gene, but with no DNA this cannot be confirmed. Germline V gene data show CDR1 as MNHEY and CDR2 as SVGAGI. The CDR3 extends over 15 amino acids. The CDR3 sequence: CASQTGTGGPYEQYF.

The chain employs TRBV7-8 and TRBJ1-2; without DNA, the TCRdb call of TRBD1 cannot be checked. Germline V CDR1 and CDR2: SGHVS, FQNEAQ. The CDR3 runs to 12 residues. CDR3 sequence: CASSLGGNGYTF.

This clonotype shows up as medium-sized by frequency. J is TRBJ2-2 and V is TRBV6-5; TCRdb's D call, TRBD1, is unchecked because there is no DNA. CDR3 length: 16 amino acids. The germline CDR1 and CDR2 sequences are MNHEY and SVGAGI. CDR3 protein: CASRANRGPNTGELFF.

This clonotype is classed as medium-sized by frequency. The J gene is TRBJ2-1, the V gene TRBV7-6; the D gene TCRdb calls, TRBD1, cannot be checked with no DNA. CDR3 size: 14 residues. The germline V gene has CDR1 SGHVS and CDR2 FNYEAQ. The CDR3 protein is CASSPGGGVNEQFF.

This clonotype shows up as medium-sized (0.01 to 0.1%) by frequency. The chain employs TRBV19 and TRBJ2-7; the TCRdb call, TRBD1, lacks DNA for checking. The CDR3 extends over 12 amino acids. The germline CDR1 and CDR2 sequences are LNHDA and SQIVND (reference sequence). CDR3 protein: CASSLQGYEQYF.

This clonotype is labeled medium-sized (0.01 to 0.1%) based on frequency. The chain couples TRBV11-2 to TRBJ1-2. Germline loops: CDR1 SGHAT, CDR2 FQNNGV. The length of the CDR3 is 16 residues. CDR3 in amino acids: CASSLFGPYALNGYTF.

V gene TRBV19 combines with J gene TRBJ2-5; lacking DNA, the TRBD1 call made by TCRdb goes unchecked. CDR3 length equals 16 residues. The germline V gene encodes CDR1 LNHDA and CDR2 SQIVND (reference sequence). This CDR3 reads CASSKPTGMRKETQYF.

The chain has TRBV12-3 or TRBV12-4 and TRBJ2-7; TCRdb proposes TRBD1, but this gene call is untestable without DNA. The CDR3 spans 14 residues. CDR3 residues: CASSPGQGSYEQYF.

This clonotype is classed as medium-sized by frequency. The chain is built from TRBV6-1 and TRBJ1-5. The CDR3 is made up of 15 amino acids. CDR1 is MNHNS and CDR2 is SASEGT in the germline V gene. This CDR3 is CASSEVPLGNQPQHF.

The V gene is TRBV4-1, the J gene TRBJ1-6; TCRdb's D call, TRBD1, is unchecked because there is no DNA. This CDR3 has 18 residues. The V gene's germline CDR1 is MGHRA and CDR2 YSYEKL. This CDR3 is CASSQVRGGQGYNSPLHF.

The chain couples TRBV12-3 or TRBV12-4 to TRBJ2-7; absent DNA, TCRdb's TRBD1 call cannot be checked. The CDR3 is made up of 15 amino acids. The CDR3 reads CASRRTGTGTYEQYF.

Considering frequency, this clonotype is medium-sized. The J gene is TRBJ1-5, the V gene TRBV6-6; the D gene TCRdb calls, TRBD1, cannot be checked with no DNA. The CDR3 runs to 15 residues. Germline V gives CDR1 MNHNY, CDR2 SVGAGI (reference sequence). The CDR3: CASSRTGGGNQPQHF.

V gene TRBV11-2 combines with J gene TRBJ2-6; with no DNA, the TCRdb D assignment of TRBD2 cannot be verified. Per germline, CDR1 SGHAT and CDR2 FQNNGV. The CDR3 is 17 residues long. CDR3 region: CASSLNQGSGGANVLTF.

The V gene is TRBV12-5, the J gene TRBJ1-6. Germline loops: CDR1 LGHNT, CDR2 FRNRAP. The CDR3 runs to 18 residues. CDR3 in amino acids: CASGLAPPGGSYNSPLHF.

CDR3 sequence: CASSFKGGEGNYGYTF. The chain couples TRBV12-3 or TRBV12-4 to TRBJ1-2; TCRdb's D gene call, TRBD1, goes unchecked for lack of DNA. This CDR3 is built from 16 residues.

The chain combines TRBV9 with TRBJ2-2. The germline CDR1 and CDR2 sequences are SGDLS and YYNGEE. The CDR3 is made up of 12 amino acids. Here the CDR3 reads CASSVADGELFF.

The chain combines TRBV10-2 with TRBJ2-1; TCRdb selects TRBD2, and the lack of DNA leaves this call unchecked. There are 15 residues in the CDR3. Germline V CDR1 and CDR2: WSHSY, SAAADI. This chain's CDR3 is CASSDLAGVYNEQFF.

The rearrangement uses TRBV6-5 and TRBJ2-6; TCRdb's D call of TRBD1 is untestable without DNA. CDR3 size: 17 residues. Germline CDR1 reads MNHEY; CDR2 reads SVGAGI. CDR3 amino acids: CASRMAGESSGANVLTF.

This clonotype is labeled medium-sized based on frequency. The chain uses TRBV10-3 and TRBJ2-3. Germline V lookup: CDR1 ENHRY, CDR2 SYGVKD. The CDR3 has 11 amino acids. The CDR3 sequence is CAISESDTQYF.

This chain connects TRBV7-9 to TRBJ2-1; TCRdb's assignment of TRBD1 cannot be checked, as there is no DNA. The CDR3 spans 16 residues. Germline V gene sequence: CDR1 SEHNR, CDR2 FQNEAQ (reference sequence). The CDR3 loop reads CASSLVGGARYNEQFF.

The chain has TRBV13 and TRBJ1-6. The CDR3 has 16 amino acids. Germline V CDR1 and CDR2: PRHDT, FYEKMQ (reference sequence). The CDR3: CASSPRRSSYNSPLHF.

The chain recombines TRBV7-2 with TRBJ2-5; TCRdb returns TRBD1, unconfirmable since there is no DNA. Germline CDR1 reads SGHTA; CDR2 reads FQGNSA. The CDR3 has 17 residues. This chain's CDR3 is CASSTRTAWGYWETQYF.

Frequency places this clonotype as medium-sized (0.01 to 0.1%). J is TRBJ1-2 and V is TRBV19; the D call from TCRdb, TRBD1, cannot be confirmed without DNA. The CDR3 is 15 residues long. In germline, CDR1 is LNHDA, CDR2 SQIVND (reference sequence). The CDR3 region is CASSIDRTGLHGYTF.

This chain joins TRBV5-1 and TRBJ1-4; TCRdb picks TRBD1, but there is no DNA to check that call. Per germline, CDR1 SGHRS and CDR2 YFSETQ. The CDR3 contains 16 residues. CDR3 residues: CASSPGLRGRGEKLFF.

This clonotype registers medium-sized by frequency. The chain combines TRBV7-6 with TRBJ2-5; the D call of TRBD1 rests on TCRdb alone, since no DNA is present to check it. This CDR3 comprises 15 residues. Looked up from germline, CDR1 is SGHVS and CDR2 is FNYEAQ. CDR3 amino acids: CASSLAGGWQETQYF.